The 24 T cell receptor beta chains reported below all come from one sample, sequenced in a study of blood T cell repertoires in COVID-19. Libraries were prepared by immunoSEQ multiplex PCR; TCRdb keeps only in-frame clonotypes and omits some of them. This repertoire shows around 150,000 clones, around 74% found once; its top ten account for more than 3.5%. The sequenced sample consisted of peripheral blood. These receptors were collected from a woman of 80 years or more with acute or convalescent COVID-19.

Here the CDR3 reads CASSPRGGGEQYF. CDR3 DNA sequence: TGTGCCAGCAGCCCGCGGGGGGGAGGCGAGCAGTACTTC. The chain is built from TRBV7-2 and TRBJ2-7, with TRBD2 identical over 9 bases. The CDR3 is 13 amino acids. V lost 5 bases to trimming and J lost 6 bases; unmatched junction nucleotides: 5. Germline loops: CDR1 SGHTA, CDR2 FQGNSA.

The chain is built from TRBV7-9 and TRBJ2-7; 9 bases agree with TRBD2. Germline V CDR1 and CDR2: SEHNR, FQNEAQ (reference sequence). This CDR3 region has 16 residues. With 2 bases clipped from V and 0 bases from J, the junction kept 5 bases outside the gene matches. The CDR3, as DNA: TGTGCCAGCAGCTTAAGAGCGGGAGGACTCTCCTACGAGCAGTACTTC. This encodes CASSLRAGGLSYEQYF.

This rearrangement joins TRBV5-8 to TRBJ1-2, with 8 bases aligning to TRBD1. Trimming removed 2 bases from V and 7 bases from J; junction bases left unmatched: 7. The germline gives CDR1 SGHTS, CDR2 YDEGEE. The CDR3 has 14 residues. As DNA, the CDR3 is TGTGCCAGCAGCTTCAGCAGGGGGCTTAGTGGCTACACCTTC. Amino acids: CASSFSRGLSGYTF.

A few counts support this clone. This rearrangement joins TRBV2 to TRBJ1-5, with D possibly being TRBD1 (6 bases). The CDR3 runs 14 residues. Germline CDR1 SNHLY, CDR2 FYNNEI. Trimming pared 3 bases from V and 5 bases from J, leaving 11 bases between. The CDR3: CASSDFTGYQPQHF. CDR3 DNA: TGTGCCAGCAGTGATTTCACAGGGTATCAGCCCCAGCATTTT.

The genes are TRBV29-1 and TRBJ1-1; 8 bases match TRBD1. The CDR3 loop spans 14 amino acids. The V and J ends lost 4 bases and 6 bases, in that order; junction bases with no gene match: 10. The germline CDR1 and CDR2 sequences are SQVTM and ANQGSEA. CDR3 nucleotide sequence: TGCAGCGTTGGCGCAGGGGGCATGTATTCTGAAGCTTTCTTT. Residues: CSVGAGGMYSEAFF.

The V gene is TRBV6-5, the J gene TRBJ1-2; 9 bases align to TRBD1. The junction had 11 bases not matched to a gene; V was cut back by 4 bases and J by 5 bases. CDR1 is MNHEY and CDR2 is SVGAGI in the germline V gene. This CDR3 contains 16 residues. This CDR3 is CASSFQPGQGGYGYTF. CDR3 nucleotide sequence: TGTGCCAGCAGTTTTCAGCCGGGACAGGGAGGTTATGGCTACACCTTC.

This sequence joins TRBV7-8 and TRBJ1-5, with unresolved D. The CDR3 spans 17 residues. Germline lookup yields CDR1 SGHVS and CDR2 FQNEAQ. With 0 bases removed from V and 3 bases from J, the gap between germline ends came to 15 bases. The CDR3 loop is CASSLALEGNFNQPQHF. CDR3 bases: TGTGCCAGCAGCTTAGCGCTCGAGGGAAATTTCAATCAGCCCCAGCATTTT.

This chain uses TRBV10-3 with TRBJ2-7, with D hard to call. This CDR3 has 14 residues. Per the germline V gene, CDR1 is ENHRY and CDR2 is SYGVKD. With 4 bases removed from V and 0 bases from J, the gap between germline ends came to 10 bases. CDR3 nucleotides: TGTGCCATCAGTGCGCAGGTCCCCTCCTACGAGCAGTACTTC. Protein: CAISAQVPSYEQYF.

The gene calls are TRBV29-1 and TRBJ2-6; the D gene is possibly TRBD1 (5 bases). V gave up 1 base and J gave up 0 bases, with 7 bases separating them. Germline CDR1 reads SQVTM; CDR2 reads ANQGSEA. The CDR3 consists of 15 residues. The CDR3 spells CSVEGTTSGANVLTF. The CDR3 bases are TGCAGCGTTGAAGGGACAACCTCTGGGGCCAACGTCCTGACTTTC.

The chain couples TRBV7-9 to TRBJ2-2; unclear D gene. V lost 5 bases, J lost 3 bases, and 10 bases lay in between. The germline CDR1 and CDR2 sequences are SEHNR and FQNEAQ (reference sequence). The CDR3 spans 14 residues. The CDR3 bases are TGTGCCAGCAGCCTAACGTTGGACACCGGGGAGCTGTTTTTT. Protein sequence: CASSLTLDTGELFF. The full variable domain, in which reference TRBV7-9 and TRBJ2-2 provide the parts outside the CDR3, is DTGVSQNPRHKITKRGQNVTFRCDPISEHNRLYWYRQTLGQGPEFLTYFQNEAQLEKSRLLSDRFSAERPKGSFSTLEIQRTEQGDSAMYLCASSLTLDTGELFFGEGSRLTVL.

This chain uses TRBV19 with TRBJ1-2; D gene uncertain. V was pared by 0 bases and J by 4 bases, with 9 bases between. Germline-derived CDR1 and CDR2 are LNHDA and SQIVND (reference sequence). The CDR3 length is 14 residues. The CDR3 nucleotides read TGTGCCAGTAGTATAGAGGAAGGGAGCTATGGCTACACCTTC. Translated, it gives CASSIEEGSYGYTF.

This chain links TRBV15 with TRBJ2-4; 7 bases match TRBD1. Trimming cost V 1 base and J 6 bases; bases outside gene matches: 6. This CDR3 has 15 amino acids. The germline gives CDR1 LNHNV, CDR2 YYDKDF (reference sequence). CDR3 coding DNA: TGTGCCACCAGCAGAGGGGACAGAGGTACAAACATTCAGTACTTC. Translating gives CATSRGDRGTNIQYF.

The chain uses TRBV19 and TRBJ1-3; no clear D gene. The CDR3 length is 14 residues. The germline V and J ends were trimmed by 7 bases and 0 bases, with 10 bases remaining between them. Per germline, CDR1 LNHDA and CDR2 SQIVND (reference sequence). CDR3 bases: TGTGCCAGTATGGCCCGATTCTCTGGAAACACCATATATTTT. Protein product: CASMARFSGNTIYF.

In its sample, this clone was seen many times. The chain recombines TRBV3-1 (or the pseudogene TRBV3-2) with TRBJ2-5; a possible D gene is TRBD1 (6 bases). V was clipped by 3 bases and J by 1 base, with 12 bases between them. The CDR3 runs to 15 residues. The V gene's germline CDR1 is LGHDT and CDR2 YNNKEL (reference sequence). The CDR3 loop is CASSHMDSRQETQYF. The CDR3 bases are TGTGCCAGCAGCCATATGGACAGCCGCCAAGAGACCCAGTACTTC.

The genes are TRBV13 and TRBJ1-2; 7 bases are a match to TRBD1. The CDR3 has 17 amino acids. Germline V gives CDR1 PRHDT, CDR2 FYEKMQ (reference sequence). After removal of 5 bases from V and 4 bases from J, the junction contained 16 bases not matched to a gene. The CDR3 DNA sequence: TGTGCCAGCAGCCTCTTAAGCCCCGGGACAGCACCCTATGGCTACACCTTC. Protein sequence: CASSLLSPGTAPYGYTF.

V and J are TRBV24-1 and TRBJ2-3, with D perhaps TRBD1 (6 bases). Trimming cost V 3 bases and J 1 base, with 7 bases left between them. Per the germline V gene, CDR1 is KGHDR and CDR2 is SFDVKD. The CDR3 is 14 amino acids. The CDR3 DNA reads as TGTGCCACCAGTGATCCAGGGGGCACAGATACGCAGTATTTT. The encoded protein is CATSDPGGTDTQYF.

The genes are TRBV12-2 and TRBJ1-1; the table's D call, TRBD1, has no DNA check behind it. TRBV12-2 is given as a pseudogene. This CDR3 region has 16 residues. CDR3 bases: TGTGCAAGTCGCTTAATCCCGGGACAGGGAAACACTGAAGCTTTCTTT. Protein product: CASRLIPGQGNTEAFF.

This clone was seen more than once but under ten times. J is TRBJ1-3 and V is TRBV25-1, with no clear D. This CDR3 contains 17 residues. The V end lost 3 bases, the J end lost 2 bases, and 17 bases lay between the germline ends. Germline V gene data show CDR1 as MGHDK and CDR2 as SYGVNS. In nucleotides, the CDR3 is TGTGCCAGCAGTGATTCTAGGCCCGACCCGACTGGAAACACCATATATTTT. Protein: CASSDSRPDPTGNTIYF.

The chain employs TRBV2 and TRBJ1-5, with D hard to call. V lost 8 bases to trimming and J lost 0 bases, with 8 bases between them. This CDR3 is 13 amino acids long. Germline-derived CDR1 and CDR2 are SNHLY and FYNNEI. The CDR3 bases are TGTGCCAGCTGCGAGCCTAGCAATCAGCCCCAGCATTTT. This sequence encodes CASCEPSNQPQHF.

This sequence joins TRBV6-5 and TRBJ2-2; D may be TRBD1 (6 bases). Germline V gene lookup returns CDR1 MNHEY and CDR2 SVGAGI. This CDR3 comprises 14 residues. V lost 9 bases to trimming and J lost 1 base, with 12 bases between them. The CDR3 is CASYRGQNTGELFF. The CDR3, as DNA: TGTGCCAGTTATCGGGGACAGAACACCGGGGAGCTGTTTTTT.

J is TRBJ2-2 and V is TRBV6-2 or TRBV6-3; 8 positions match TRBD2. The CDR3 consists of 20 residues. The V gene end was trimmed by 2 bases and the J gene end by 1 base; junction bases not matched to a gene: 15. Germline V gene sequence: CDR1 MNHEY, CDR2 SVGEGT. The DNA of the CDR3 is TGTGCCAGCAGTTACCGGGTGAGGAGGGGACTAGAAATGAACACCGGGGAGCTGTTTTTT. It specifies CASSYRVRRGLEMNTGELFF.

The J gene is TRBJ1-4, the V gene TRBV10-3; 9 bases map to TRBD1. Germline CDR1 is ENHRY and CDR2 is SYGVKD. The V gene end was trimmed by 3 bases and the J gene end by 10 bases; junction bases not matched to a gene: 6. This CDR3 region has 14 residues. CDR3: CAISEGQGKGKLFF. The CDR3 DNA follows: TGTGCCATCAGTGAAGGACAGGGGAAGGGAAAACTGTTTTTT.

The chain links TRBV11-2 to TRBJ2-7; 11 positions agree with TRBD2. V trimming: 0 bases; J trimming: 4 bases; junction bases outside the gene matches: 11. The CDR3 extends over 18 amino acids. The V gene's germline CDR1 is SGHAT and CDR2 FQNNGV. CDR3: CASSLEGLGTSGSYEQYF. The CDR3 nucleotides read TGTGCCAGCAGCTTAGAGGGCCTCGGGACTAGCGGATCGTACGAGCAGTACTTC. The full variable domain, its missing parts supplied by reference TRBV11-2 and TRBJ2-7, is EAGVAQSPRYKIIEKRQSVAFWCNPISGHATLYWYQQILGQGPKLLIQFQNNGVVDDSQLPKDRFSAERLKGVDSTLKIQPAKLEDSAVYLCASSLEGLGTSGSYEQYFGPGTRLTVT.

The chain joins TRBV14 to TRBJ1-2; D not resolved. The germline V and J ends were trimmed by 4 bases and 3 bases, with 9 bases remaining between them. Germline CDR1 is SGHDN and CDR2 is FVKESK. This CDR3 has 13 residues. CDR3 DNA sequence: TGTGCCAGCAGCCGGACTAAGGACTATGGCTACACCTTC. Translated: CASSRTKDYGYTF.